The following is a T cell receptor (beta chain) sequence with its context. Its target is unknown. Distinct nucleotide sequences in the sample also encode this CDR3. This entry comes from a study of shared clonotypes between healthy human individuals. Looking at the study overall: A couple of women and three men aged 18 to 49 served as donors. The study, taken as a whole, reports: Clonotypes shared by all four donors outscored non-shared clonotypes in generation probability. Memory subsets had estimated richness that was generally smaller than that of naive subsets. What limited the represented genetic and exposure-history diversity was the small number of donors.

The table came from immunoSEQ multiplex PCR; TCRdb's copy has only in-frame clones and leaves some out. The data hold over a million clones, with around 95% observed a single time. From germline, CDR1 is KGHSH and CDR2 LQKENI. The CDR3 totals 14 residues. Trimming removed 5 bases from V and 4 bases from J; junction bases left unmatched: 5. The sequenced sample consisted of naive CD4+ T cells sorted from blood. Documented subset: CD45RA+ positively selected. The TCR comes from a man younger than 40 in good health. This rearrangement joins TRBV18 to TRBJ2-7; 10 nucleotides align to TRBD1. CDR3 residues: CASSRDRGLYEQYF. The CDR3 bases are TGTGCCAGCTCAAGGGACAGGGGTTTATACGAGCAGTACTTC.